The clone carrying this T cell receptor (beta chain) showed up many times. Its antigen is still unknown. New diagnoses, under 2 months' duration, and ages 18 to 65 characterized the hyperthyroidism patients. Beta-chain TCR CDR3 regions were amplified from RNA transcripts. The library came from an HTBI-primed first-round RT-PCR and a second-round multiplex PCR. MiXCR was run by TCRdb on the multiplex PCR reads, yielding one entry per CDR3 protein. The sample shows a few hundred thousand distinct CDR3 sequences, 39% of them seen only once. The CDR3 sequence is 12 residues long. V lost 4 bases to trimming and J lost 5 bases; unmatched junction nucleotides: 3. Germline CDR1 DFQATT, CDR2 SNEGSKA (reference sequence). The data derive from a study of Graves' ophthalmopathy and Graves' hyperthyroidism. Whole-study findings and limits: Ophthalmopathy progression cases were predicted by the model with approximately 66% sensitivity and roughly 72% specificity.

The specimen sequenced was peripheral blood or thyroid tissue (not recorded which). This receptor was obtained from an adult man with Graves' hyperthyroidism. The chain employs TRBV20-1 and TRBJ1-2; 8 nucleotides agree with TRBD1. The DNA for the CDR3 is TGCAGTGCTATACAGGGGGGATATGGCTACACCTTC. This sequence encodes CSAIQGGYGYTF.